The present TCR beta chain was sequenced within a study of shared clonotypes between healthy human individuals. Study-wide points: Compared with memory subsets, naive subsets generally had larger estimated richness. Sharing of clonotypes among donors was expected to vary with sequencing depth.

Comments on this clone: The antigen remains unidentified.

CD8 cells regarded as naive lacked CD45RO, were positively chosen for CCR7, and omitted terminally differentiated effector memory CD45RA+ cells. On sorted subsets, replicate PCRs used about 180 ng DNA, or 25,000 to 35,000 T cell genomes. Repertoires were generated with immunoSEQ multiplex PCR, while TCRdb's copy carries only in-frame clones and drops some. The repertoire includes a few million clones, just over 90% of them detected once, and around 1.7% sits in the top ten. Germline assignment: CDR1 MDHEN and CDR2 SYDVKM. The V and J ends lost 3 bases and 1 base, in that order; junction bases with no gene match: 4. The CDR3 totals 17 residues.

The chain recombines TRBV28 with TRBJ2-2, with 11 nucleotides matching TRBD2. The sequenced sample consisted of naive CD8+ T cells from PBMCs. The TCR was taken from a man between 18 and 35 years old in good health. Some clones in this sample may be carry-over from other donors' samples. CDR3 region: CASSFWTSGQNTGELFF. The CDR3 region has the DNA TGTGCCAGCAGTTTCTGGACTAGCGGGCAGAACACCGGGGAGCTGTTTTTT.